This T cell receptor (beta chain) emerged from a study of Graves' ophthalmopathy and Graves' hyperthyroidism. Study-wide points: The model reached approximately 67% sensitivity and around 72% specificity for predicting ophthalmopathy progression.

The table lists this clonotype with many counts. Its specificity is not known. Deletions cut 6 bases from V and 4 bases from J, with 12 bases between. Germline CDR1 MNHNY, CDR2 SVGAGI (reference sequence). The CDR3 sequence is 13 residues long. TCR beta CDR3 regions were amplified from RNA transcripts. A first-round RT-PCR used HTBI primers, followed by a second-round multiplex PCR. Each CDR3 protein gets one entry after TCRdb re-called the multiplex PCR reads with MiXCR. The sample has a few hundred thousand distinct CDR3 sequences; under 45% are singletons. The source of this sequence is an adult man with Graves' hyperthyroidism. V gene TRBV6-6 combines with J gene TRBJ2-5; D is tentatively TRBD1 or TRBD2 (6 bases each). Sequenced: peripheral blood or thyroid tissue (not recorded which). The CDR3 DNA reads TGTGCCAGCAGCCCGGGGGCGGGAGAGACCCAGTACTTC. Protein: CASSPGAGETQYF.